Listed below are T cell receptor beta chains from one sample, sequenced in a study of shared clonotypes between healthy human individuals. Clones were read by immunoSEQ multiplex PCR, and TCRdb kept only the in-frame ones, dropping some. The data show around 510,000 clones, about 96% seen once. The sequencing input was naive CD4+ T cells sorted from blood. The receptor set was obtained from a woman in her twenties or thirties in good health. CDR3s include the opening cysteine and the closing phenylalanine or tryptophan. A D gene is named only where the DNA matches it firmly. Clone size is not always given. Where it is, it says once, few, many or a class for expanded clones.

TRBJ2-1 . TRBV7-6 TRBD2 TGTGCCAGCAGCTTAGAATCGGGACTAGCGGAGTACAATGAGCAGTTCTTC CASSLESGLAEYNEQFF
TRBJ2-3 . TRBV2 TRBD2 TGTGCCAGCAGTGAGGTGGCGGGAGGGCCGGTGACAGATACGCAGTATTTT CASSEVAGGPVTDTQYF
TRBJ2-2 . TRBV5-4 TRBD1 TGTGCCACCAGACAGGGGGGTACCGGGGAGCTGTTTTTT CATRQGGTGELFF
TRBJ2-4 . TRBV2 . TGTGCCAGCAGCTACGAGGACATTCAGTACTTC CASSYEDIQYF
TRBJ1-1 . TRBV28 . TGTGCCAGCATACAGGGTGGTATGGGCACTGAAGCTTTCTTT CASIQGGMGTEAFF
TRBJ2-1 . TRBV6-1 . TGTGCCAGCAGTGAGGGACACTCAGACCCACAGTTCTTC CASSEGHSDPQFF
TRBJ2-3 . TRBV7-3 TRBD2 TGTGCCAGCGGGCGGGCGGGGGGCCCTACGCAGTATTTT CASGRAGGPTQYF
TRBJ2-7 once TRBV7-9 . TGTGCCAGCAGCTTAAGGGGTACCGTTACCTACGAGCAGTACTTC CASSLRGTVTYEQYF
TRBJ2-1 . TRBV28 TRBD2 TGTGCCAGCAGTTTATCCCCCGGTAGCGGGGGTTACAATGAGCAGTTCTTC CASSLSPGSGGYNEQFF
TRBJ2-7 . TRBV18 . TGTGCCAGCTCACCACCGGGTGACGGAGAATACGAGCAGTACTTC CASSPPGDGEYEQYF
TRBJ2-2 few TRBV4-1 . TGCGCCAGCAGCAGGAGCACCGGGGAGCTGTTTTTT CASSRSTGELFF
TRBJ2-7 . TRBV29-1 . TGCAGCACCCCCTACGAGCAGTACTTC CSTPYEQYF
TRBJ1-4 . TRBV19 TRBD1 TGTGCCGCGGGGGACAGGGTTAATGAAAAACTGTTTTTT CAAGDRVNEKLFF
TRBJ2-7 . TRBV30 TRBD2 TGTGCCTGGAGTTTTAAGCGGGAATCCCCCCGCGAGCAGTACTTC CAWSFKRESPREQYF
TRBJ2-1 . TRBV11-3 TRBD2 TGTGCCAGCAGCTTCCCGGCTAGCGGGAGGGACAATGAGCAGTTCTTC CASSFPASGRDNEQFF
TRBJ2-1 . TRBV4-2 TRBD2 TGTGCCAGCAGCCCCTCCGAATTAGCGGGAATCAATGAGCAGTTCTTC CASSPSELAGINEQFF
TRBJ2-6 . TRBV7-9 . TGTGCCAGCAGCTTAAGGGGGTCCGGGGCCAACGTCCTGACTTTC CASSLRGSGANVLTF
TRBJ1-4 . TRBV2 . TGTGCCAGCAGGCCCACACTGGGGGGAAATGAAAAACTGTTTTTT CASRPTLGGNEKLFF
TRBJ2-7 . TRBV4-1 . TGCGCCAGCAGCCAAGATAGGTCAGCGAAGGTCTACGAGCAGTACTTC CASSQDRSAKVYEQYF
TRBJ1-1 . TRBV27 . TGTGCCAGCAGTTTATGGGCAGAGAACACTGAAGCTTTCTTT CASSLWAENTEAFF
TRBJ2-3 . TRBV7-2 . TGTGCCAGCAGTTTCACAGGGTTCATAGCAGATACGCAGTATTTT CASSFTGFIADTQYF
TRBJ2-7 . TRBV9 . TGTGCCAGCAGCCCTGACCCCCGAAGGGCCTACGAGCAGTACTTC CASSPDPRRAYEQYF
TRBJ2-7 . TRBV28 TRBD1 TGTGCCAGCAGGGATCAGGGGGCTGTATCCTACGAGCAGTACTTC CASRDQGAVSYEQYF
TRBJ1-5 . TRBV5-1 . TGCGCCAGCAGCTTGGGGTCGGGGAATCAGCCCCAGCATTTT CASSLGSGNQPQHF
TRBJ1-1 . TRBV27 . TGTGCCAGCAGTGCCTACAGGTCGTACACTGAAGCTTTCTTT CASSAYRSYTEAFF
TRBJ2-2 . TRBV25-1 . TGTGCCAGCAGCCCGGTCGGCCGGACCGGGGAGCTGTTTTTT CASSPVGRTGELFF
TRBJ2-3 . TRBV18 TRBD1 TGTGCCAGCTCACCAACGGGACAGAGCACAGATACGCAGTATTTT CASSPTGQSTDTQYF
TRBJ2-3 . TRBV7-3 . TGTGCCAGCAGCCCAATGGGGCGGGTTAGCACAGATACGCAGTATTTT CASSPMGRVSTDTQYF